This T cell receptor (beta chain) originates from a study of blood T cell repertoires in COVID-19. This CDR3 is 14 amino acids long. V lost 0 bases to trimming and J lost 4 bases; unmatched junction nucleotides: 3. CDR1 GTSNPN and CDR2 SVGIG come from the germline V gene (reference sequence). Concerning this clone: Distinct nucleotide sequences in the sample also encode this CDR3.

Followed longitudinally, the Seattle patients had been enrolled during active infection. As processed by the authors: Using reference gene primer amplification, nucleated cell counts were estimated. The table came from immunoSEQ multiplex PCR; TCRdb's copy has only in-frame clones and leaves some out. V and J calls and clone size come straight from that table; D and trimming were deduced from the DNA. The table has about 480,000 clones, nearly 90% seen once. V and J are TRBV30 and TRBJ2-7; 10 bases agree with TRBD2. The TCR sequence derives from a man aged 18 to 35 with COVID-19, enrolled during active disease. Sequencing was performed on peripheral blood. CDR3 residues: CAWSVLAGSYEQYF. The DNA for the CDR3 is TGTGCCTGGAGTGTACTAGCGGGATCTTACGAGCAGTACTTC. Variable domain in full (rest from reference TRBV30 and TRBJ2-7): SQTIHQWPATLVQPVGSPLSLECTVEGTSNPNLYWYRQAAGRGLQLLFYSVGIGQISSEVPQNLSASRPQDRQFILSSKKLLLSDSGFYLCAWSVLAGSYEQYFGPGTRLTVT.